The clone carrying this T cell receptor (beta chain) came up a few times. Next came a second PCR, run for about 6 to 12 cycles, which used a sample-barcoded 5' primer along with a J-beta primer mix. Researchers report that a template-switch adaptor with 12 random nucleotides tagged each cDNA molecule. TCRdb fed the 5' RACE reads into MiXCR, producing one record per CDR3 protein. The data contain 800,000 to 950,000 distinct CDR3 sequences, about 29% of them seen just once; the ten biggest clones take up 10%. This sample stems from a study of blood T cells in healthy people across ages. These same data were also listed under a study on T cells of mothers and their children.

The TCR originated in a woman between 40 and 50 years old in good health. The specimen sequenced was blood.

The CDR3 DNA follows: TGTGCCAGCAGTTTGACCGGGGGAGACACTGAAGCTTTCTTT. Protein sequence: CASSLTGGDTEAFF. V gene TRBV12-3 or TRBV12-4 combines with J gene TRBJ1-1; a possible D gene is TRBD1 (5 bases). There are 14 residues in the CDR3. Trimming took off 3 bases at V and 3 bases at J, with 11 bases between the two ends.